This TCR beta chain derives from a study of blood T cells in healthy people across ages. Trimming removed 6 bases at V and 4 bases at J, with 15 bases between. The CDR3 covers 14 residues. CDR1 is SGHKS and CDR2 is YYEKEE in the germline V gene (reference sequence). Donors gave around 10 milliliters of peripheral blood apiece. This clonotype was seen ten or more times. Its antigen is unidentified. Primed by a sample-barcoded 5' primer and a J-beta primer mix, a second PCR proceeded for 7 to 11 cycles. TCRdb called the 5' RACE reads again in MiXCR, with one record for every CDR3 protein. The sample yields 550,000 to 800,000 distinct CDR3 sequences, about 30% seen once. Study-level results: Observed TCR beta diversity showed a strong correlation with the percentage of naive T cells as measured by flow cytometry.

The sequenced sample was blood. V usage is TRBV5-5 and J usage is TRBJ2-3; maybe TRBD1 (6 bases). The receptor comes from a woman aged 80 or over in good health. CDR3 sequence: CASKQGFGADTQYF. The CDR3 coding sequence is TGTGCCAGCAAGCAGGGGTTCGGAGCAGATACGCAGTATTTT. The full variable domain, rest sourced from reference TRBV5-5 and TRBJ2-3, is DAGVTQSPTHLIKTRGQQVTLRCSPISGHKSVSWYQQVLGQGPQFIFQYYEKEERGRGNFPDRFSARQFPNYSSELNVNALLLGDSALYLCASKQGFGADTQYFGPGTRLTVL.